This TCR beta chain originates from a study of cytomegalovirus exposure and HLA in healthy donors. In the case of this clone: The junction does not match germline at one end; this may be a read error.

This PCR relied on a set of 60 Vbeta primers and 13 Jbeta primers. The assay was immunoSEQ multiplex PCR, and TCRdb's table has in-frame clones only and misses some. The sample has about 180,000 clones, 80% seen once. Per the germline V gene, CDR1 is SEHNR and CDR2 is FQNEAQ (reference sequence). The CDR3 spans 14 residues. The V gene is TRBV7-9, the J gene TRBJ1-1; TRBD1 matches 10 bases. This receptor was obtained from a man aged 30 to 45 in good health and CMV-seropositive. The sample taken for sequencing was PBMCs. The CDR3 bases are TGTTCCAGCAGCTCCTTGGACAGGGGGACTGAAGCTTTCTTT. Amino acids: CSSSSLDRGTEAFF.